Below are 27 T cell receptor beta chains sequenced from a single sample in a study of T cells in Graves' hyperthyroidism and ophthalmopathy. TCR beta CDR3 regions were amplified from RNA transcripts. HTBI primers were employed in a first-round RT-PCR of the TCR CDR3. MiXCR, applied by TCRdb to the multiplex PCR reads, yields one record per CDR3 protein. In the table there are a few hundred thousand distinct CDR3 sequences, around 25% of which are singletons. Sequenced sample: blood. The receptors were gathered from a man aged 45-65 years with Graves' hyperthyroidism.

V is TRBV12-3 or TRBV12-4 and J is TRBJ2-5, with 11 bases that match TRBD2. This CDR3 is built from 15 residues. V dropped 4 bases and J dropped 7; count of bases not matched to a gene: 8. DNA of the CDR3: TGTGCCAGCAGTTCAGGGACTAGCGGCTTGGGGACCCAGTACTTC. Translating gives CASSSGTSGLGTQYF.

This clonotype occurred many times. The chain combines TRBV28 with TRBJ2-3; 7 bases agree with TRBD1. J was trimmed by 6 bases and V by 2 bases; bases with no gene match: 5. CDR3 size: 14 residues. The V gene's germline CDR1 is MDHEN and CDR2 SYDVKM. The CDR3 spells CASSLKGAPDTQYF. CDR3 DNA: TGTGCCAGCAGTTTAAAGGGGGCGCCTGATACGCAGTATTTT.

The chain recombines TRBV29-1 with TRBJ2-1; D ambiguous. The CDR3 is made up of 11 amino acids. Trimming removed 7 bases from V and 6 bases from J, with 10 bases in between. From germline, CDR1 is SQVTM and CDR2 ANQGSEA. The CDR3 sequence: CSAPYGNEQFF. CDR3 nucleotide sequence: TGCAGCGCCCCCTACGGCAATGAGCAGTTCTTC.

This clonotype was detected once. The CDR3: CASRLKGREGEQYF. The CDR3 nucleotides read TGTGCCAGCCGTCTGAAGGGCAGGGAAGGGGAGCAGTACTTC. The genes are TRBV6-2 or TRBV6-3 and TRBJ2-7; perhaps TRBD1 as D (5 bases). Germline V CDR1 and CDR2: MNHEY, SVGEGT. The CDR3 is made up of 14 amino acids. The V and J ends lost 8 bases and 7 bases respectively, with 21 bases between them.

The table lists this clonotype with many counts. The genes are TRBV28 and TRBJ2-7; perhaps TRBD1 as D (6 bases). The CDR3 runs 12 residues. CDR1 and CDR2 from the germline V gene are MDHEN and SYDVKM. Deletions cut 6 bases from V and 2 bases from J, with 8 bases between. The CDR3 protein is CASRTGPYEQYF. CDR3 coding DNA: TGTGCCAGCAGAACAGGGCCCTACGAGCAGTACTTC.

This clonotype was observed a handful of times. CDR3 residues: CAYGTASNQPQHF. The CDR3 DNA reads as TGCGCGTACGGTACGGCGAGCAATCAGCCCCAGCATTTT. The V and J genes are TRBV20-1 and TRBJ1-5; the D is unclear. From germline, CDR1 is DFQATT and CDR2 SNEGSKA (reference sequence). The CDR3 has 13 amino acids.

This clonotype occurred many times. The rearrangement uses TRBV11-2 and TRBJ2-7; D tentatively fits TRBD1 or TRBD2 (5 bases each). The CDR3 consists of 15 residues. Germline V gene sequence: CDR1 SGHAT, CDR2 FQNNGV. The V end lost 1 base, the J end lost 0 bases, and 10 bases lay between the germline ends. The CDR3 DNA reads TGTGCCAGCAGCTTAGGCCCCGGGACCTCCTACGAGCAGTACTTC. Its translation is CASSLGPGTSYEQYF.

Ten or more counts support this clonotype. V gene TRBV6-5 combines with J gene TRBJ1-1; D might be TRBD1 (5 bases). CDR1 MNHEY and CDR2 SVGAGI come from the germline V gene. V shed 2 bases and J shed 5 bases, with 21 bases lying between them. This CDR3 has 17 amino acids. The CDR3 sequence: CASSYGPGASGVTEAFF. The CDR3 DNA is TGTGCCAGCAGTTACGGCCCCGGGGCGAGCGGTGTGACTGAAGCTTTCTTT.

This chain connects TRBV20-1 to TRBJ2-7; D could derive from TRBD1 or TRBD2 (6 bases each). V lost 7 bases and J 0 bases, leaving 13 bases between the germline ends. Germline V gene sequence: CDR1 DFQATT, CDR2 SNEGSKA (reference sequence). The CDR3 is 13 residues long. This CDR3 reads CSGRGGTSYEQYF. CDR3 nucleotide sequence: TGCAGTGGGAGAGGGGGGACCTCCTACGAGCAGTACTTC.

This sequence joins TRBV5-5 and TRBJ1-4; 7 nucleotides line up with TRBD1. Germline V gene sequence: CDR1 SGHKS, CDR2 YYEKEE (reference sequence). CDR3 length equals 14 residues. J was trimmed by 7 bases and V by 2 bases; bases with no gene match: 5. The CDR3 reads CASSFGTDLEKLFF. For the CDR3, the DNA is TGTGCCAGCAGCTTCGGGACAGACCTTGAAAAACTGTTTTTT.

The CDR3 nucleotides are TGCAGCGCTACCGGGACTAGGGGGTCTAGGACAGATACGCAGTATTTT. This gives the protein CSATGTRGSRTDTQYF. The J gene is TRBJ2-3, the V gene TRBV29-1, with 8 bases matching TRBD2. The germline CDR1 and CDR2 sequences are SQVTM and ANQGSEA. J lost 3 bases, V lost 7 bases, and 15 bases had no gene match. This CDR3 comprises 16 residues.

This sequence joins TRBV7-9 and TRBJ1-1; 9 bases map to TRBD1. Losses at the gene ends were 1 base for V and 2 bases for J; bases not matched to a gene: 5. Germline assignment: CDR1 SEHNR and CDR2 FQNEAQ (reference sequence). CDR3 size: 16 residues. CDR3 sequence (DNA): TGTGCCAGCAGCTTAGATCGGGGACAGGGCAACACTGAAGCTTTCTTT. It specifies CASSLDRGQGNTEAFF.

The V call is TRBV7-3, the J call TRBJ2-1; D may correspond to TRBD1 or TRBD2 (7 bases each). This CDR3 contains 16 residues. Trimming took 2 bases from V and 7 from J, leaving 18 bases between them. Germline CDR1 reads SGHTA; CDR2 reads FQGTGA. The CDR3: CASSLSGGGGRNEQFF. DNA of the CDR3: TGTGCCAGCAGCTTATCTGGGGGAGGGGGCCGAAATGAGCAGTTCTTC.

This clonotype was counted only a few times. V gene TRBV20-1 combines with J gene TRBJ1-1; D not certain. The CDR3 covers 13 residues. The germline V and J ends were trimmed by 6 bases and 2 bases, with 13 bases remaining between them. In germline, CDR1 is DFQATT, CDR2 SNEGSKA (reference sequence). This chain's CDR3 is CSAEGGANTEAFF. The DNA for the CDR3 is TGCAGTGCCGAGGGAGGAGCTAACACTGAAGCTTTCTTT.

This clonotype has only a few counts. The CDR3 sequence: CASSLGAGVMYEQYF. As DNA, the CDR3 is TGTGCCAGCAGCTTAGGGGCAGGGGTGATGTACGAGCAGTACTTC. This chain uses TRBV7-3 with TRBJ2-7; a possible D gene is TRBD1 (6 bases). Trimming took off 2 bases at V and 4 bases at J, with 15 bases between the two ends. The CDR3 sequence is 15 residues long. Germline values: CDR1 SGHTA, CDR2 FQGTGA.

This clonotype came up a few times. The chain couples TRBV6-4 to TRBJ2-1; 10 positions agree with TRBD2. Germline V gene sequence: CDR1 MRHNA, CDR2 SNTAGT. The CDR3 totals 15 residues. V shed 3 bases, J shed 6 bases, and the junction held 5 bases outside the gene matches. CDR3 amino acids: CASSESSGRANEQFF. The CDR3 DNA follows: TGTGCCAGCAGTGAGTCCAGCGGGAGGGCCAATGAGCAGTTCTTC.

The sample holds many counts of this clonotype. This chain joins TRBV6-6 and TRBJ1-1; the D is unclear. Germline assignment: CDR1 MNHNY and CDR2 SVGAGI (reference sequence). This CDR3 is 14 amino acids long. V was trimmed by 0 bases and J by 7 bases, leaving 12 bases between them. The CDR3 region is CASSYSGELGEAFF. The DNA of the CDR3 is TGTGCCAGCAGTTACTCCGGTGAACTGGGTGAAGCTTTCTTT.

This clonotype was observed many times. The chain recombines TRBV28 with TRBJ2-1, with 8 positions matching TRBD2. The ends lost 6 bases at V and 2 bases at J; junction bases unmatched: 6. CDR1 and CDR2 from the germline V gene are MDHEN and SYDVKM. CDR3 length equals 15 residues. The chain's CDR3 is CASRAGVSAYNEQFF. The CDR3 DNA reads TGTGCCAGCAGAGCGGGAGTAAGTGCCTACAATGAGCAGTTCTTC.

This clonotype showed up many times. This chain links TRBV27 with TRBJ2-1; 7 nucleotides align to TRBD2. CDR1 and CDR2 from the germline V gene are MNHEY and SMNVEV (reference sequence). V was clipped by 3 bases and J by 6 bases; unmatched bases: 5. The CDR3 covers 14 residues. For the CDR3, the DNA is TGTGCCAGCAGTTTCGCGGGAGCGTTCAATGAGCAGTTCTTC. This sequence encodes CASSFAGAFNEQFF.

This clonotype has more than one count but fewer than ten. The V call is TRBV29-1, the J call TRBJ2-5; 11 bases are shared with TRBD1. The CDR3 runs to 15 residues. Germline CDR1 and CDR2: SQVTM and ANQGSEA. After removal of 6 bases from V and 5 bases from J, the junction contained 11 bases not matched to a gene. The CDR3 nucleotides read TGCAGCGTCCGATACAGGACAGGGGGCGTCGAGACCCAGTACTTC. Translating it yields CSVRYRTGGVETQYF.

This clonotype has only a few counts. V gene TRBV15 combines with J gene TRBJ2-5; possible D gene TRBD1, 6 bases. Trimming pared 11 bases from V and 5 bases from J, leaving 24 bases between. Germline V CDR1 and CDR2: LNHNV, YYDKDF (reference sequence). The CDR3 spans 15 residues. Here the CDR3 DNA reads TGTGCCGGAAGTTCGGAATTACAGGGATTGGAGACCCAGTACTTC. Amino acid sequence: CAGSSELQGLETQYF.

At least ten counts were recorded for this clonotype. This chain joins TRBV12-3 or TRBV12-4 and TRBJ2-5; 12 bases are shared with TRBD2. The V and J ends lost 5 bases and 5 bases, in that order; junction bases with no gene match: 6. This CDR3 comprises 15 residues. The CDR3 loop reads CASSPSGRARETQYF. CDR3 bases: TGTGCCAGCAGTCCTAGCGGGAGGGCACGGGAGACCCAGTACTTC.

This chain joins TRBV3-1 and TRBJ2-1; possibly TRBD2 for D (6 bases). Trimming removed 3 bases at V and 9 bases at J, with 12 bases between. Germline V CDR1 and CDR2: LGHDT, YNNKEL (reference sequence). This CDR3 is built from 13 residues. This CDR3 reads CASSHAGGAEQFF. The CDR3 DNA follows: TGTGCCAGCAGCCATGCAGGAGGGGCTGAGCAGTTCTTC.

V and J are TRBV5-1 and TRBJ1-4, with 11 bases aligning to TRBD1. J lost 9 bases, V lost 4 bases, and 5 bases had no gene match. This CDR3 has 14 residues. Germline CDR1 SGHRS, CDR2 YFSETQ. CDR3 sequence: CASSTDRGRKKLFF. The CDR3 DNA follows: TGCGCCAGCAGCACGGACAGGGGGCGTAAAAAACTGTTTTTT.

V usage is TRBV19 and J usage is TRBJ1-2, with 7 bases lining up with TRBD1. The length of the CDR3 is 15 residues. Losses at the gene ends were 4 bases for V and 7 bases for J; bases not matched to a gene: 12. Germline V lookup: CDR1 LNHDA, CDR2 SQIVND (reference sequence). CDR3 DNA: TGTGCCAGTAGTACCACAGGGGTTGGGCTTGGTGGCTACACCTTC. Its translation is CASSTTGVGLGGYTF. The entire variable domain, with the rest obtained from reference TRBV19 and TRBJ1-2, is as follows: DGGITQSPKYLFRKEGQNVTLSCEQNLNHDAMYWYRQDPGQGLRLIYYSQIVNDFQKGDIAEGYSVSREKKESFPLTVTSAQKNPTAFYLCASSTTGVGLGGYTFGSGTRLTVV.

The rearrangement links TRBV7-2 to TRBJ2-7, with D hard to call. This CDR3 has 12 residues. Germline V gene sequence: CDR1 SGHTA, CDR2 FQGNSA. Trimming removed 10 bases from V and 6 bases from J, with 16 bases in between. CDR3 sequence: CATSISLGEQYF. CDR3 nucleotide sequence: TGTGCCACCTCGATTAGTCTCGGCGAGCAGTACTTC.

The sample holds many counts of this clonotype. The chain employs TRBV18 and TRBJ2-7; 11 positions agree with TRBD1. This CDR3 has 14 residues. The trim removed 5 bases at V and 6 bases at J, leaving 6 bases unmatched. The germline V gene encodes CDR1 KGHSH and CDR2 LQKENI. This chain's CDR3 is CASSARDRGSEQYF. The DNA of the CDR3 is TGTGCCAGCTCAGCTCGGGACAGGGGGAGCGAGCAGTACTTC.